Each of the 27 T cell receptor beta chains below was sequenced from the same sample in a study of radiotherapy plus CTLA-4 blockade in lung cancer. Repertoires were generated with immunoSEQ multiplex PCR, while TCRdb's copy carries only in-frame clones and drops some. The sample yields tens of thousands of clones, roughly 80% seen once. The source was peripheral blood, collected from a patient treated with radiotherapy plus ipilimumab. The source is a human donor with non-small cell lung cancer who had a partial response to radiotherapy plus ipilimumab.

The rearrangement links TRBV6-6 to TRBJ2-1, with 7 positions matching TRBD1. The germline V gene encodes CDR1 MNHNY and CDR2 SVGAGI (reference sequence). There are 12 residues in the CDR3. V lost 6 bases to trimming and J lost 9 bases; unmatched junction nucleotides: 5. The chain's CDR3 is CASSPQGPEQFF. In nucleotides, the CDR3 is TGTGCCAGCAGCCCACAGGGGCCTGAGCAGTTCTTC.

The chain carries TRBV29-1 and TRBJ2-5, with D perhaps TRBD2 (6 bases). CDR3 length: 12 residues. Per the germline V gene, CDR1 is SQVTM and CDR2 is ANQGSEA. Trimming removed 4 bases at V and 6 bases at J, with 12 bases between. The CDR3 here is CSVGGGGKTQYF. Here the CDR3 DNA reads TGCAGCGTTGGAGGTGGGGGGAAGACCCAGTACTTC.

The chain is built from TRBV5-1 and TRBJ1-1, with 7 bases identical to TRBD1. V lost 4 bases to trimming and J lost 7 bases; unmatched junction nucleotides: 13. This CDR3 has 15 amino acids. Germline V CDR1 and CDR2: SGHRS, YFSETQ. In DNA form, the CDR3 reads TGCGCCAGCAGCGCAACGGGAGGGGGCTCGTTTGAAGCTTTCTTT. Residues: CASSATGGGSFEAFF. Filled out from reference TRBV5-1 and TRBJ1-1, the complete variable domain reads KAGVTQTPRYLIKTRGQQVTLSCSPISGHRSVSWYQQTPGQGLQFLFEYFSETQRNKGNFPGRFSGRQFSNSRSEMNVSTLELGDSALYLCASSATGGGSFEAFFGQGTRLTVV.

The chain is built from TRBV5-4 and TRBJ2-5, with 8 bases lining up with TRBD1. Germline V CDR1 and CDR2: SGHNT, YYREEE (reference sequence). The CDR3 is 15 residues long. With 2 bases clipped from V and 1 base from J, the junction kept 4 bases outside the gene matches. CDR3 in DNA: TGTGCCAGCAGCTTTTATACAGGGGGCCAAGAGACCCAGTACTTC. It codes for CASSFYTGGQETQYF. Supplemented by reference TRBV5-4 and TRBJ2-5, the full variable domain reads ETGVTQSPTHLIKTRGQQVTLRCSSQSGHNTVSWYQQALGQGPQFIFQYYREEENGRGNFPPRFSGLQFPNYSSELNVNALELDDSALYLCASSFYTGGQETQYFGPGTRLLVL.

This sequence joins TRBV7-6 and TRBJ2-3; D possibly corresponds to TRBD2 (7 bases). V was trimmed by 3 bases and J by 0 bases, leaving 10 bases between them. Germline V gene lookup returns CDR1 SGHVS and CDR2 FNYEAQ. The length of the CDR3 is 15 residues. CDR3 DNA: TGTGCCAGCAGCTTGGGGGGGGCGAGCACAGATACGCAGTATTTT. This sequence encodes CASSLGGASTDTQYF.

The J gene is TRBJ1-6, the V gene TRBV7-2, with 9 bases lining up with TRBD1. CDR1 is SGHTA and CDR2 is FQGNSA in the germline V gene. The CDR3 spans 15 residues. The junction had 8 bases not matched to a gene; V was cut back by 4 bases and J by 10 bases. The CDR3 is CASSSYRGRGSPLHF. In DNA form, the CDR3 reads TGTGCCAGCAGCTCGTACAGGGGGCGCGGGTCACCCCTCCACTTT.

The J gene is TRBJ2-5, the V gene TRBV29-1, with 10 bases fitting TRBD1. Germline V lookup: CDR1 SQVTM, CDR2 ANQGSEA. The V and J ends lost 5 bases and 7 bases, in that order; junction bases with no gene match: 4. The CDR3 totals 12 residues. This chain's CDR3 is CSVRGQGGTQYF. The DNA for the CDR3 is TGCAGCGTTCGTGGACAGGGGGGGACCCAGTACTTC.

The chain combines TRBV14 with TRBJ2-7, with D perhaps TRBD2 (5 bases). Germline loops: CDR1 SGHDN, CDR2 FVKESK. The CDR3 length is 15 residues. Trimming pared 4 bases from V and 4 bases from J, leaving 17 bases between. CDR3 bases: TGTGCCAGCAGCCCCTACAGATTCGGGGATTACGAGCAGTACTTC. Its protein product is CASSPYRFGDYEQYF.

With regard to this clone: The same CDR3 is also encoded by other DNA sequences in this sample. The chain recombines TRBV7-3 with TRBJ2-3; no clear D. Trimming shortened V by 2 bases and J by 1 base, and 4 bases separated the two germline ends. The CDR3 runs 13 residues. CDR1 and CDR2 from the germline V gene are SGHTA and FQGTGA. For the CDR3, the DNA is TGTGCCAGCAGCTTATCAGGCACAGATACGCAGTATTTT. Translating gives CASSLSGTDTQYF.

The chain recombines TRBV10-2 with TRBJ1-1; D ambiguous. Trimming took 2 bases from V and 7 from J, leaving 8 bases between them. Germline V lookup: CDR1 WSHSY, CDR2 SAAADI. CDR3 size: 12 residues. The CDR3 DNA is TGCGCCAGCAGTGAGAGGAGGAGTGAAGCTTTCTTT. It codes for CASSERRSEAFF.

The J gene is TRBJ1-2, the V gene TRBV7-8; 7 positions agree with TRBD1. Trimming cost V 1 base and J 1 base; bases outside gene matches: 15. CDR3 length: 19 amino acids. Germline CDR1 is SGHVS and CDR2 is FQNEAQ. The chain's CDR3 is CASSLGGGRGRPGNYGYTF. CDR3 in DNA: TGTGCCAGCAGCTTAGGAGGGGGCAGGGGCCGCCCCGGTAACTATGGCTACACCTTC.

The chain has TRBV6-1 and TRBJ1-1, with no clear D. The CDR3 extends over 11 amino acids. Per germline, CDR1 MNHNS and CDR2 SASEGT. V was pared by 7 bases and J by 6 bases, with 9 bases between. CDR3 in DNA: TGTGCCAGCAAATTCTTGTCTGAAGCTTTCTTT. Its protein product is CASKFLSEAFF.

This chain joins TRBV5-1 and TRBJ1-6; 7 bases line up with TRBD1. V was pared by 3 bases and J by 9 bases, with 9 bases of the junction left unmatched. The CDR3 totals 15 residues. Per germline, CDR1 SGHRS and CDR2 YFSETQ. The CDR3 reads CASSSNPGTASPLHF. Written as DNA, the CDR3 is TGCGCCAGCAGCTCGAATCCTGGGACAGCTTCACCCCTCCACTTT.

CDR3 protein: CASSLGSVYSGNTIYF. Here the CDR3 DNA reads TGTGCCAGCAGCTTAGGTTCCGTCTACTCTGGAAACACCATATATTTT. The chain combines TRBV7-2 with TRBJ1-3; D remains unclear. The V gene lost 1 base and the J gene lost 0 bases, with 10 bases spanning the gap. The germline CDR1 and CDR2 sequences are SGHTA and FQGNSA. The CDR3 extends over 16 amino acids.

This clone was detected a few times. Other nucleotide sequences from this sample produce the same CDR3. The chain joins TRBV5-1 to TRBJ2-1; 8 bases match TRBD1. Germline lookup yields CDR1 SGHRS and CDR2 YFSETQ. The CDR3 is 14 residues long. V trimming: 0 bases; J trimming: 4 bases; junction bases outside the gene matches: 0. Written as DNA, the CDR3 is TGCGCCAGCAGCTTGGGACAGGGGTACAATGAGCAGTTCTTC. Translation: CASSLGQGYNEQFF. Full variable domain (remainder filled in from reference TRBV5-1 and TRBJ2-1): KAGVTQTPRYLIKTRGQQVTLSCSPISGHRSVSWYQQTPGQGLQFLFEYFSETQRNKGNFPGRFSGRQFSNSRSEMNVSTLELGDSALYLCASSLGQGYNEQFFGPGTRLTVL.

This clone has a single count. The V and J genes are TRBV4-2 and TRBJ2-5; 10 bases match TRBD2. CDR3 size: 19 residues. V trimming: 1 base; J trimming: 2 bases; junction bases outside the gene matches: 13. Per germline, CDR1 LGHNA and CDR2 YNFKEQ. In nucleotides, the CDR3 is TGTGCCAGCAGCCAAGTGGGGCTAGCGGGGGAGCCAGGGCAAGAGACCCAGTACTTC. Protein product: CASSQVGLAGEPGQETQYF.

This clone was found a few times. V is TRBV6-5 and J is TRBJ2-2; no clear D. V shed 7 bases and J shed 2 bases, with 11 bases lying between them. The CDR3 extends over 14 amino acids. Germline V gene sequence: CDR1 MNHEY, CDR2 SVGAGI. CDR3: CASTASGNTGELFF. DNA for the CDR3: TGTGCCAGCACCGCTTCAGGCAACACCGGGGAGCTGTTTTTT.

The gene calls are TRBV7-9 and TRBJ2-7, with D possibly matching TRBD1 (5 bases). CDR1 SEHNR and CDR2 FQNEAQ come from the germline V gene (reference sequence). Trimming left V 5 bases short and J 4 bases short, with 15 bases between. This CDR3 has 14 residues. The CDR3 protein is CASSDMGRRYEQYF. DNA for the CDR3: TGTGCCAGCAGCGACATGGGGCGGCGTTACGAGCAGTACTTC.

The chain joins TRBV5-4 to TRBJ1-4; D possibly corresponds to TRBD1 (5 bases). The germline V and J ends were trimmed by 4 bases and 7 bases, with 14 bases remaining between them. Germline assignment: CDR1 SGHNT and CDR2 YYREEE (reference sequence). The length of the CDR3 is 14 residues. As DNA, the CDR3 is TGTGCCAGCAGCCCGGGCAGGGTCCGTGAAAAACTGTTTTTT. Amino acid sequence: CASSPGRVREKLFF.

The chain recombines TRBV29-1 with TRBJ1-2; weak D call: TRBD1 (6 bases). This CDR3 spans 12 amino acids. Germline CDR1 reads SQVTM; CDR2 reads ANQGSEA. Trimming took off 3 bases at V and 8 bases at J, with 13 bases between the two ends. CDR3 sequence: CSVDVGGGGYTF. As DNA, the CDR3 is TGCAGCGTTGATGTCGGGGGGGGCGGCTACACCTTC.

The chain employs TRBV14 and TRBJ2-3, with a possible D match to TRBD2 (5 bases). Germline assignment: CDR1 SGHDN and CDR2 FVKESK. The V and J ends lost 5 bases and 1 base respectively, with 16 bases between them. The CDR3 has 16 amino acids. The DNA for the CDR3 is TGTGCCAGCAGCAGCAACGGAGGTCTCGGCACAGATACGCAGTATTTT. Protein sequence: CASSSNGGLGTDTQYF.

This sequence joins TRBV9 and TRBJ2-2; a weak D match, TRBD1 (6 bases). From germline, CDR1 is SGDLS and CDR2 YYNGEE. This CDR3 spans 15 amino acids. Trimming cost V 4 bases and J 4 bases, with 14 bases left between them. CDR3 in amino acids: CASSLSGQITGELFF. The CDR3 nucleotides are TGTGCCAGCAGCCTCTCCGGACAGATCACCGGGGAGCTGTTTTTT.

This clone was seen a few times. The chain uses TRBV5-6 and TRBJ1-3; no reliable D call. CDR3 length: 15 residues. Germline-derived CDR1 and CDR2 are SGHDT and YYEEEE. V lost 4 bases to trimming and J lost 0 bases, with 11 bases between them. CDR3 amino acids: CASSAMTFSGNTIYF. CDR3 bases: TGTGCCAGCAGCGCTATGACATTCTCTGGAAACACCATATATTTT.

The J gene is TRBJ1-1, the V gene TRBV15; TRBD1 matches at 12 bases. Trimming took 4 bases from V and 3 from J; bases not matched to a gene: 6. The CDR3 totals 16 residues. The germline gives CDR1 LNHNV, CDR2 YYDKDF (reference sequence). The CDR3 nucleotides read TGTGCCACCAGCACCCGGGACAGGGGGCAGGACACTGAAGCTTTCTTT. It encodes CATSTRDRGQDTEAFF.

For the CDR3, the DNA is TGTGCCAGCAGCCCTGACACTGACATGTCCTACGAGCAGTACTTC. Its translation: CASSPDTDMSYEQYF. V and J are TRBV7-6 and TRBJ2-7; D ambiguous. CDR3 size: 15 residues. Germline-derived CDR1 and CDR2 are SGHVS and FNYEAQ. Trimming removed 5 bases at V and 1 base at J, with 15 bases between.

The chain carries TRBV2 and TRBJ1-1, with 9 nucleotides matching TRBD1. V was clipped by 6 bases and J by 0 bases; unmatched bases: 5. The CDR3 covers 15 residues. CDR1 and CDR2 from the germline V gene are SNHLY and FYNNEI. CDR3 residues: CASRQGAGMNTEAFF. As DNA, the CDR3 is TGTGCCAGCAGACAGGGGGCGGGTATGAACACTGAAGCTTTCTTT.

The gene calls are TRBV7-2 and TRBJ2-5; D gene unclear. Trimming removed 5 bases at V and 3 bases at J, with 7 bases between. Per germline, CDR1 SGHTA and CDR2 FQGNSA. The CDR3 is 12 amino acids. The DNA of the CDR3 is TGTGCCAGCAGCCAGGCGAAAGAGACCCAGTACTTC. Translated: CASSQAKETQYF.